This T cell receptor beta chain was recorded in a study of a mutant IDH1 vaccine in newly diagnosed glioma. Study information: The vaccination schedule gave patients eight doses in weeks 1, 3, 5, 7, 11, 15, 19 and 23. Study-level findings and limits: The occurrence of vaccine-induced immune responses was seen in 90% to 95% of patients. It seemed that pseudoprogression was not linked to changes in the top peripheral T cell clonotypes.

Time point denoted: week 5, during vaccination. The vaccine gave 300 ug of a 20-mer mutant IDH1 peptide subcutaneously per dose. In germline, CDR1 is MNHNS, CDR2 SASEGT. The length of the CDR3 is 13 residues. The V and J ends lost 4 bases and 4 bases respectively, with 10 bases between them. Assay used: immunoSEQ multiplex PCR; TCRdb lists only in-frame clones, some missing. The repertoire holds 70,000 to 90,000 clones, with 75% to 95% as singletons. In its sample, this clone was seen once. Antigen unknown. Sequencing used PBMCs, obtained from a glioma patient whose treatment included an IDH1 peptide vaccine. The origin of this receptor is a woman in her forties or fifties with glioma. The rearrangement uses TRBV6-1 and TRBJ2-5, with D tentatively TRBD1 or TRBD2 (6 bases each). The CDR3 sequence: CASSGQEGETQYF. In DNA form, the CDR3 reads TGTGCCAGCAGTGGACAGGAGGGAGAGACCCAGTACTTC.